The 17 T cell receptor beta chains presented below share a single source sample, sequenced in a study of response to subunit inactivated influenza vaccine. Using its own MiXCR run on the RT-PCR reads, TCRdb lists one record per CDR3 protein. The repertoire holds fewer than 750,000 distinct CDR3 sequences, with approximately 15% as singletons. Material: PBMCs from blood, obtained about 11 days after vaccination. These receptors were collected from a man in his forties or fifties who received an inactivated influenza vaccine.

This clonotype was seen at least ten times. The V gene is TRBV18, the J gene TRBJ2-7; D is unresolved. Trimming pared 2 bases from V and 6 bases from J, leaving 8 bases between. Per the germline V gene, CDR1 is KGHSH and CDR2 is LQKENI. The CDR3 is 12 amino acids. DNA for the CDR3: TGTGCCAGCTCACCAGCCGGTGGCGAGCAGTACTTC. Protein: CASSPAGGEQYF.

This clonotype has only a few counts. The chain combines TRBV15 with TRBJ2-3; D possibly corresponds to TRBD1 (5 bases). Trimming took 3 bases from V and 2 from J, leaving 12 bases between them. The length of the CDR3 is 15 residues. Germline CDR1 LNHNV, CDR2 YYDKDF (reference sequence). CDR3 amino acids: CATSRVGQITDTQYF. Written as DNA, the CDR3 is TGTGCCACCAGCAGGGTGGGGCAGATCACAGATACGCAGTATTTT.

This chain connects TRBV20-1 to TRBJ2-7, with 9 bases matching TRBD2. This CDR3 contains 14 residues. V was clipped by 1 base and J by 2 bases; unmatched bases: 3. Germline loops: CDR1 DFQATT, CDR2 SNEGSKA (reference sequence). CDR3 loop: CSARVGGGAYEQYF. CDR3 DNA sequence: TGCAGTGCTAGAGTGGGCGGGGGGGCCTACGAGCAGTACTTC.

This clonotype appeared once. This chain uses TRBV7-8 with TRBJ2-7; 10 bases line up with TRBD1. V was clipped by 8 bases and J by 3 bases; unmatched bases: 16. The CDR3 sequence is 17 residues long. The germline CDR1 and CDR2 sequences are SGHVS and FQNEAQ. CDR3 amino acids: CASGSGTGVPVIYEQYF. CDR3 coding DNA: TGTGCCAGCGGATCCGGGACAGGGGTCCCAGTTATCTACGAGCAGTACTTC.

The chain employs TRBV28 and TRBJ1-2; weak D call: TRBD1 (6 bases). Germline values: CDR1 MDHEN, CDR2 SYDVKM. The V gene lost 7 bases and the J gene lost 4 bases, with 16 bases spanning the gap. This CDR3 is 14 amino acids long. CDR3 nucleotide sequence: TGTGCCAGCACCCCCCTTGACAGGAGCTATGGCTACACCTTC. Its protein is CASTPLDRSYGYTF.

This clonotype has more than one count but fewer than ten. Here the CDR3 reads CASSNVRLAQETQYF. For the CDR3, the DNA is TGTGCCAGCAGCAACGTAAGACTAGCCCAAGAGACCCAGTACTTC. The rearrangement uses TRBV7-2 and TRBJ2-5; 7 nucleotides align to TRBD2. CDR3 length equals 15 residues. V dropped 5 bases and J dropped 1; count of bases not matched to a gene: 7. Germline assignment: CDR1 SGHTA and CDR2 FQGNSA.

The rearrangement links TRBV7-9 to TRBJ2-3; 12 bases agree with TRBD2. With V trimmed by 3 bases and J by 1 base, 2 bases remained unmatched. Germline values: CDR1 SEHNR, CDR2 FQNEAQ (reference sequence). The CDR3 runs 16 residues. The DNA of the CDR3 is TGTGCCAGCAGCTTCGGACTAGCGGGACGCACAGATACGCAGTATTTT. It yields the protein CASSFGLAGRTDTQYF. Based on the CDR3 plus reference TRBV7-9 and TRBJ2-3, the full variable domain is DTGVSQNPRHKITKRGQNVTFRCDPISEHNRLYWYRQTLGQGPEFLTYFQNEAQLEKSRLLSDRFSAERPKGSFSTLEIQRTEQGDSAMYLCASSFGLAGRTDTQYFGPGTRLTVL.

This chain connects TRBV9 to TRBJ2-5; D is possibly TRBD2 (5 bases). Germline V gene lookup returns CDR1 SGDLS and CDR2 YYNGEE. The V end lost 4 bases, the J end lost 5 bases, and 15 bases lay between the germline ends. The CDR3 extends over 14 amino acids. The DNA for the CDR3 is TGTGCCAGCAGCCCAACTCCGGGCGGGGAGACCCAGTACTTC. The encoded protein is CASSPTPGGETQYF.

There are a few counts of this clonotype. This chain links TRBV7-6 with TRBJ2-2, with 8 bases fitting TRBD1. V lost 7 bases and J lost 6; bases outside the gene matches: 4. Per the germline V gene, CDR1 is SGHVS and CDR2 is FNYEAQ. This CDR3 has 13 residues. The CDR3 protein is CASTTDRAGELFF. CDR3 in DNA: TGTGCCAGCACCACGGACAGGGCCGGGGAGCTGTTTTTT.

This clonotype was detected only a few times. This chain uses TRBV4-2 with TRBJ1-6; possibly TRBD1 for D (6 bases). The V and J ends lost 1 base and 0 bases respectively, with 10 bases between them. Germline CDR1 reads LGHNA; CDR2 reads YNFKEQ. The CDR3 is 17 amino acids. The CDR3: CASSQATGSSYNSPLHF. DNA for the CDR3: TGTGCCAGCAGCCAAGCTACAGGGAGCTCCTATAATTCACCCCTCCACTTT.

Only a few counts were recorded for this clonotype. The rearrangement uses TRBV10-2 and TRBJ1-1, with D tentatively TRBD1 (6 bases). The V end was cut by 3 bases, the J end by 0 bases, with 8 bases between. The length of the CDR3 is 14 residues. CDR1 WSHSY and CDR2 SAAADI come from the germline V gene. The CDR3 DNA reads TGCGCCAGCAGTGAACAGGGCATGAACACTGAAGCTTTCTTT. It yields the protein CASSEQGMNTEAFF.

This clonotype was seen a handful of times. This chain uses TRBV11-2 with TRBJ2-1; 9 nucleotides agree with TRBD2. The CDR3 loop spans 18 amino acids. The V and J ends lost 1 base and 0 bases, in that order; junction bases with no gene match: 7. Germline lookup yields CDR1 SGHAT and CDR2 FQNNGV. The CDR3 sequence: CASSLGASGMSSYNEQFF. The CDR3 DNA is TGTGCCAGCAGCTTAGGGGCTAGCGGGATGAGCTCCTACAATGAGCAGTTCTTC.

This clonotype was picked up a small number of times. The rearrangement uses TRBV10-3 and TRBJ2-2, with D unresolved. The germline gives CDR1 ENHRY, CDR2 SYGVKD. This CDR3 is 15 amino acids long. With 6 bases removed from V and 3 bases from J, the gap between germline ends came to 14 bases. This chain's CDR3 is CAIRATGLHTGELFF. CDR3 in DNA: TGTGCCATCAGGGCTACCGGGCTACACACCGGGGAGCTGTTTTTT.

This chain connects TRBV6-5 to TRBJ2-1, with 9 bases matching TRBD2. Germline-derived CDR1 and CDR2 are MNHEY and SVGAGI. The CDR3 has 12 residues. V gave up 4 bases and J gave up 13 bases; unmatched junction bases: 5. CDR3 residues: CASSFSGSNQFF. The CDR3, as DNA: TGTGCCAGCAGTTTTAGCGGGAGCAACCAGTTCTTC.

In its sample, this clonotype was seen a few times. CDR3 protein: CASSRGVGSPKNIQYF. In nucleotides, the CDR3 is TGCGCCAGCAGCCGCGGCGTCGGCAGTCCCAAAAACATTCAGTACTTC. The chain carries TRBV5-1 and TRBJ2-4; D uncertain. The germline V gene has CDR1 SGHRS and CDR2 YFSETQ. Deletions cut 4 bases from V and 2 bases from J, with 16 bases between. This CDR3 comprises 16 residues.

This clonotype has only a few counts. The gene calls are TRBV20-1 and TRBJ2-2, with D possibly TRBD1 on 5 matching bases. The CDR3 extends over 14 amino acids. Germline values: CDR1 DFQATT, CDR2 SNEGSKA (reference sequence). V was trimmed by 4 bases and J by 0 bases, leaving 9 bases between them. CDR3 sequence reads: CSATGRANTGELFF. CDR3 sequence (DNA): TGCAGTGCTACGGGCAGGGCGAACACCGGGGAGCTGTTTTTT.

This clonotype turned up a few times. The rearrangement links TRBV18 to TRBJ2-2; 11 positions agree with TRBD1. Germline CDR1 and CDR2: KGHSH and LQKENI. V lost 5 bases and J lost 6; bases outside the gene matches: 5. This CDR3 is built from 15 residues. Here the CDR3 DNA reads TGTGCCAGCTCAGCCCCGGACAGGGGGCCCGGGGAGCTGTTTTTT. As protein: CASSAPDRGPGELFF.